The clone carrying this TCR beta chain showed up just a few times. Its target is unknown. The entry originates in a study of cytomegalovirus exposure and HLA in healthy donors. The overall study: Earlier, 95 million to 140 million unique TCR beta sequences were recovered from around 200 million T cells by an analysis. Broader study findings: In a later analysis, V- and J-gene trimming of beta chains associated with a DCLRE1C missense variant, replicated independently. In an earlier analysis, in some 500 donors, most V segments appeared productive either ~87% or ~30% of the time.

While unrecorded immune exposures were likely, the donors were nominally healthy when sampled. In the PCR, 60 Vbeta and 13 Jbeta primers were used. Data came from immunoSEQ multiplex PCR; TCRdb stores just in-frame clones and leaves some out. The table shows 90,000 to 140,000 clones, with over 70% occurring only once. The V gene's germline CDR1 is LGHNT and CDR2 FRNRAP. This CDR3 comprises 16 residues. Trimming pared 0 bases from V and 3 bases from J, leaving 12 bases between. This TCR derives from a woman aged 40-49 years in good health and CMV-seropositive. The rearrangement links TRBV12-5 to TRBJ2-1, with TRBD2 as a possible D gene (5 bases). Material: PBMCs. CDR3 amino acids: CASGLVRWESYNEQFF. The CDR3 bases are TGTGCTAGTGGTTTGGTCCGATGGGAGAGCTACAATGAGCAGTTCTTC.